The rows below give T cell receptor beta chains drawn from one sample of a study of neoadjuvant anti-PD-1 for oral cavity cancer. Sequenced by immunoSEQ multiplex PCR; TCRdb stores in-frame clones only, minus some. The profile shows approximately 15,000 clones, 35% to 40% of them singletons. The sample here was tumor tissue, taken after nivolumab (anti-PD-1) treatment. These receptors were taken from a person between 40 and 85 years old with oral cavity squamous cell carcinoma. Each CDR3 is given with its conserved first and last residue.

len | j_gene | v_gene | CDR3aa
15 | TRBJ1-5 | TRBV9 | CASSVGQGGNQPQHF
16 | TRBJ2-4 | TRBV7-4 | CASSINSGASKNIQYF
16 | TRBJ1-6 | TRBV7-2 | CASSIAAAGVSSPLHF
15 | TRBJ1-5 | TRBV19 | CASSAQVYSNQPQHF
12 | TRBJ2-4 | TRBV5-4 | CASSGTENIQYF
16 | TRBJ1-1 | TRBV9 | CASSQLGQRMNTEAFF
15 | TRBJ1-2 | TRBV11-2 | CASSLIRAANYGYTF
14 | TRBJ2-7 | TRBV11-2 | CASSLRQGGYEQYF
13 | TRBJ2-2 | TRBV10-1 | CASSDRGAGELFF
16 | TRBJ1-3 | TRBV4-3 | CASSQEGQAAGNTIYF
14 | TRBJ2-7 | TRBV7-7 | CASSLSFTSYEQYF
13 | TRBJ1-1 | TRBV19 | CASSSGAYTEAFF
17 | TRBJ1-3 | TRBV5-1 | CASSLVGQGDSGNTIYF
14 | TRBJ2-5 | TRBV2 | CASSEATNQETQYF
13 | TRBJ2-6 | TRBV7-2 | CASSPAGANVLTF
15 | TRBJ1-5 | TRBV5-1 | CASTPTGLTYQPQHF
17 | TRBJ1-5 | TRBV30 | CAWSRDRGTISNQPQHF
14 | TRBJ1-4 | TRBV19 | CASSIVGGVEKLFF
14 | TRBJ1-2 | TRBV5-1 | CASSLGDRSYGYTF
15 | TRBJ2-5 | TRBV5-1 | CASSPGTSGEETQYF
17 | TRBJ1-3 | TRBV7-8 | CASSLAESTGPWDTIYF
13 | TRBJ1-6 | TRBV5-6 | CASTLSANSPLHF
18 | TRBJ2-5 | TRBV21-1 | CASNNPGLAGLPWETQYF
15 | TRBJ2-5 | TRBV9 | CASSVDDSGGKTQYF
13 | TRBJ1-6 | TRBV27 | CASSLVRNSPLHF
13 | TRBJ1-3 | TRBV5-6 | CASTISVSNTIYF
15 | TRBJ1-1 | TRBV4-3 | CASSQVGRGFPEAFF
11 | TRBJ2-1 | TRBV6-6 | CASSPANEQFF
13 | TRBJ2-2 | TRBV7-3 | CASSLPVAGELFF
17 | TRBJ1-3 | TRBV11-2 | CASSLGFRGAAGNTIYF
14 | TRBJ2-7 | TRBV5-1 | CASSTNAYYYEQYF
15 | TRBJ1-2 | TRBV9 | CASSVLSGTDYGYTF
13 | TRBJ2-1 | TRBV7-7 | CASSQFEPNEQFF
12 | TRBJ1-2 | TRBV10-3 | CAISESFGPITF
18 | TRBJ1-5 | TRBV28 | CASSLMDRDSYSNQPQHF
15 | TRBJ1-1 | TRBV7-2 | CASSLGDRRGTEAFF
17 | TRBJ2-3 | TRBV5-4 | CASSLAGSGFGADTQYF
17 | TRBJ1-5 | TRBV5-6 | CASSFGNRGWGNQPQHF
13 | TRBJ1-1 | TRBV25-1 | CASTRGWNTEAFF
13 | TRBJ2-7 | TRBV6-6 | CASSLGLELEQYF
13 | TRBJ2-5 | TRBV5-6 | CASSFNFAETQYF
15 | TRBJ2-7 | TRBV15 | CATSRMTGGSYEQYF
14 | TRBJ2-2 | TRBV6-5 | CASRGGIWSGELFF
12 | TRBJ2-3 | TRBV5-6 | CASSPGVGTQYF
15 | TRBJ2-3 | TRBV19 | CASSSTGVNLDTQYF